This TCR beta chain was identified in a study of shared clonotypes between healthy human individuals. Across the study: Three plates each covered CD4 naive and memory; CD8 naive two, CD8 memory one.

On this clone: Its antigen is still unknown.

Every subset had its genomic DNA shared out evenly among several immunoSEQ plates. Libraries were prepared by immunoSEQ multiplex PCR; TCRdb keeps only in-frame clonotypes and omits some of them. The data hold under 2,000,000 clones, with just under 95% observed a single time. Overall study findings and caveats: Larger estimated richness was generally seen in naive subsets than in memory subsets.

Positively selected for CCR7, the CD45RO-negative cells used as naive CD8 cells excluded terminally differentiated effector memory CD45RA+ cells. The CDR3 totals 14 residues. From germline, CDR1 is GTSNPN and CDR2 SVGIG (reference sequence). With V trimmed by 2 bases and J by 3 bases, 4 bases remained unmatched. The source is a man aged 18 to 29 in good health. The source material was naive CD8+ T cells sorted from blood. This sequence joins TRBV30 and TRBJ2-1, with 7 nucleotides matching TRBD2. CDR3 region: CAWSYGLGYNEQFF. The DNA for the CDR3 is TGTGCCTGGAGTTATGGACTAGGCTACAATGAGCAGTTCTTC. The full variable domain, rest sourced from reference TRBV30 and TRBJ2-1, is SQTIHQWPATLVQPVGSPLSLECTVEGTSNPNLYWYRQAAGRGLQLLFYSVGIGQISSEVPQNLSASRPQDRQFILSSKKLLLSDSGFYLCAWSYGLGYNEQFFGPGTRLTVL.